A single sample is the source of the 30 T cell receptor beta chains below, sequenced in a study of T cells in Graves' hyperthyroidism and ophthalmopathy. Regions amplified from RNA transcripts were the TCR beta CDR3 regions. A set of HTBI primers served as the primers for a first-round RT-PCR of the TCR CDR3. TCRdb itself ran the multiplex PCR reads through MiXCR, one entry per CDR3 protein. This table holds around 700,000 distinct CDR3 sequences, 18% found once. The sequenced sample consisted of blood. These receptors were taken from a woman in her forties or fifties with Graves' hyperthyroidism that later progressed to Graves' ophthalmopathy.

In regard to this clonotype: This may stem from a read error, because a much larger clone lies one nucleotide away. CDR3 DNA sequence: TGTGCCAGCAGCCAAGGGGAGAACACCGGGGAGCTGTTTTTT. Its protein product is CASSQGENTGELFF. The chain employs TRBV3-1 and TRBJ2-2, with unresolved D. This CDR3 comprises 14 residues. CDR1 LGHDT and CDR2 YNNKEL come from the germline V gene (reference sequence). V was cut by 1 base and J by 1 base, with 4 bases left in between.

The chain joins TRBV6-1 to TRBJ1-5, with D maybe TRBD1 (5 bases). V was shortened by 3 bases and J by 7 bases, with 22 bases between the two germline ends. This CDR3 region has 17 residues. Germline V gives CDR1 MNHNS, CDR2 SASEGT. The CDR3 DNA reads TGTGCCAGCAGTGAGTTTTTTTTATCGACGGCAGGGCAGCCCCAGCATTTT. It translates to CASSEFFLSTAGQPQHF.

The V and J genes are TRBV18 and TRBJ2-7; TRBD2 matches at 10 bases. From germline, CDR1 is KGHSH and CDR2 LQKENI. V trimming: 5 bases; J trimming: 0 bases; junction bases outside the gene matches: 4. This CDR3 is 15 amino acids long. The CDR3 sequence: CASSSSGSPSYEQYF. In DNA, the CDR3 is TGTGCCAGCTCATCTAGCGGGAGCCCCTCCTACGAGCAGTACTTC.

The sample holds a few counts of this clonotype. The V call is TRBV6-1, the J call TRBJ1-6; 7 nucleotides agree with TRBD1. Trimming cost V 3 bases and J 7 bases; bases outside gene matches: 9. The length of the CDR3 is 16 residues. Germline values: CDR1 MNHNS, CDR2 SASEGT. CDR3 amino acids: CASSEALQGWNSPLHF. The CDR3 coding sequence is TGTGCCAGCAGTGAGGCCCTACAGGGGTGGAATTCACCCCTCCACTTT.

Many counts were recorded for this clonotype. This rearrangement joins TRBV6-1 to TRBJ1-1; D is undetermined. V shed 7 bases and J shed 3 bases, with 21 bases lying between them. The CDR3 contains 16 residues. CDR1 is MNHNS, CDR2 SASEGT, per germline. The CDR3 here is CASTLHPAGVYTEAFF. The CDR3 coding sequence is TGTGCCAGCACCCTCCACCCTGCCGGGGTGTACACTGAAGCTTTCTTT.

Ten or more counts support this clonotype. The rearrangement uses TRBV7-9 and TRBJ1-2, with 8 nucleotides matching TRBD1. CDR1 SEHNR and CDR2 FQNEAQ come from the germline V gene (reference sequence). V lost 4 bases to trimming and J lost 3 bases; unmatched junction nucleotides: 4. The CDR3 length is 14 residues. In nucleotides, the CDR3 is TGTGCCAGCAGCTCAGCGACAGGGGACTATGGCTACACCTTC. This gives the protein CASSSATGDYGYTF.

This clonotype has more than one count but fewer than ten. The chain has TRBV7-3 and TRBJ2-3, with a weak D call TRBD2 (6 bases). CDR3 length: 13 amino acids. Germline V gives CDR1 SGHTA, CDR2 FQGTGA. Trimming cost V 9 bases and J 5 bases, with 15 bases left between them. The CDR3 DNA is TGTGCCAGTAGCGGAGACGTATTAGATACGCAGTATTTT. It codes for CASSGDVLDTQYF.

This clonotype was counted only a few times. V and J are TRBV7-8 and TRBJ2-2, with 11 bases lining up with TRBD1. The CDR3 contains 16 residues. The germline V gene encodes CDR1 SGHVS and CDR2 FQNEAQ. V shed 5 bases, J shed 4 bases, and the junction held 6 bases outside the gene matches. CDR3 protein: CASSQDRGRSTGELFF. CDR3 coding DNA: TGTGCCAGCAGCCAGGACAGGGGGCGTAGCACCGGGGAGCTGTTTTTT.

This clonotype was seen a handful of times. The chain combines TRBV20-1 with TRBJ2-1, with 10 bases matching TRBD2. This CDR3 is built from 15 residues. Germline CDR1 DFQATT, CDR2 SNEGSKA (reference sequence). V was clipped by 0 bases and J by 7 bases; unmatched bases: 6. The CDR3 sequence: CSARDSASGGNEQFF. The CDR3 coding sequence is TGCAGTGCTAGAGACTCGGCTAGCGGGGGAAATGAGCAGTTCTTC.

This clonotype was detected ten times or more. CDR3 in DNA: TGTGCCAGCAAGCCCCAGGGTACCTTTGCTTATGAGCAGTTCTTC. Encoded protein: CASKPQGTFAYEQFF. This chain connects TRBV6-1 to TRBJ2-1; TRBD1 is a possible D gene (5 bases). V shed 7 bases and J shed 8 bases, with 21 bases lying between them. Germline-derived CDR1 and CDR2 are MNHNS and SASEGT. This CDR3 has 15 residues.

This clonotype was seen repeatedly, ten times or more. The chain couples TRBV6-1 to TRBJ1-5, with D possibly matching TRBD1 (5 bases). Germline assignment: CDR1 MNHNS and CDR2 SASEGT. V lost 8 bases, J lost 4 bases, and 12 bases lay in between. The CDR3 loop spans 13 amino acids. The CDR3 DNA sequence: TGTGCCAGCCGGGGGGGTTCGAATCAGCCCCAGCATTTT. It is translated as CASRGGSNQPQHF.

This clonotype was picked up a small number of times. The chain is built from TRBV7-9 and TRBJ2-5, with 9 bases matching TRBD1. Germline-derived CDR1 and CDR2 are SEHNR and FQNEAQ (reference sequence). V shed 10 bases, J shed 3 bases, and the junction held 3 bases outside the gene matches. The CDR3 has 12 amino acids. DNA of the CDR3: TGTGCCACGACAGGGGGTGAAGAGACCCAGTACTTC. Translation gives CATTGGEETQYF.

This clonotype has at least ten counts. The J gene is TRBJ1-2, the V gene TRBV3-1, with D unresolved. Deletions cut 3 bases from V and 0 bases from J, with 8 bases between. Germline V lookup: CDR1 LGHDT, CDR2 YNNKEL (reference sequence). CDR3 size: 14 residues. The DNA for the CDR3 is TGTGCCAGCAGCCATGTTGCCGCTAACTATGGCTACACCTTC. Translating it yields CASSHVAANYGYTF.

This chain uses TRBV12-5 with TRBJ2-3; possibly TRBD2 for D (6 bases). Germline CDR1 is LGHNT and CDR2 is FRNRAP. V was cut by 5 bases and J by 2 bases, with 14 bases left in between. The CDR3 has 15 amino acids. CDR3 sequence reads: CASGGLRGFTDTQYF. Here the CDR3 DNA reads TGTGCTAGTGGTGGCCTCCGGGGGTTCACAGATACGCAGTATTTT.

Regarding this clonotype: A read error is possible here, since a much larger clone lies one base away. The genes are TRBV3-1 and TRBJ2-5, with D tentatively TRBD2 (5 bases). The CDR3 totals 12 residues. The germline CDR1 and CDR2 sequences are LGHDT and YNNKEL (reference sequence). The germline V and J ends were trimmed by 5 bases and 9 bases, with 13 bases remaining between them. The CDR3 loop is CASSGPLEAQYF. In DNA, the CDR3 is TGTGCCAGCAGCGGCCCCTTGGAGGCCCAGTACTTC.

On this clonotype: A much more abundant neighbour one base away suggests this may be a read error. This chain links TRBV5-1 with TRBJ2-3, with D perhaps matching TRBD2 (5 bases). The CDR3 length is 16 residues. Germline values: CDR1 SGHRS, CDR2 YFSETQ. Trimming cost V 0 bases and J 1 base, with 12 bases left between them. The CDR3 here is CASSLVDLGGTDTQYF. The CDR3 DNA is TGCGCCAGCAGCTTGGTTGACCTCGGGGGCACAGATACGCAGTATTTT.

Many counts were recorded for this clonotype. The genes are TRBV12-3 or TRBV12-4 and TRBJ1-5; maybe TRBD1 (5 bases). Trimming left V 4 bases short and J 2 bases short, with 12 bases between. This CDR3 contains 15 residues. Here the CDR3 reads CASSWGGAGNQPQHF. For the CDR3, the DNA is TGTGCCAGCAGTTGGGGCGGGGCAGGCAATCAGCCCCAGCATTTT.

Remarks on this clonotype: A much larger clone differs by one base, so this may be a read error. The CDR3 DNA sequence: TGTGCCAGCAGCCCCCCAGGGGCCGGTTCACCCCTCCACTTT. Its translation is CASSPPGAGSPLHF. The V gene is TRBV7-3, the J gene TRBJ1-6, with D tentatively TRBD1 (6 bases). Germline V CDR1 and CDR2: SGHTA, FQGTGA. Trimming removed 5 bases at V and 9 bases at J, with 14 bases between. The CDR3 covers 14 residues.

The chain carries TRBV24-1 and TRBJ2-5; D gene uncertain. The CDR3 is 13 amino acids. In germline, CDR1 is KGHDR, CDR2 SFDVKD. V was shortened by 3 bases and J by 2 bases, with 6 bases between the two germline ends. CDR3 protein: CATSDRMQETQYF. As DNA, the CDR3 is TGTGCCACCAGTGATAGAATGCAAGAGACCCAGTACTTC.

The J gene is TRBJ1-2, the V gene TRBV10-3, with 10 positions matching TRBD1. Germline loops: CDR1 ENHRY, CDR2 SYGVKD. The CDR3 is 14 residues long. V dropped 6 bases and J dropped 6; count of bases not matched to a gene: 7. DNA for the CDR3: TGTGCCATCAGAAACACCGGGACAGGGGATGGCTACACCTTC. It translates to CAIRNTGTGDGYTF.

Only a few counts were recorded for this clonotype. The V and J genes are TRBV7-9 and TRBJ1-1, with 10 bases aligning to TRBD1. Trimming removed 3 bases from V and 1 base from J; junction bases left unmatched: 2. The CDR3 totals 15 residues. Germline assignment: CDR1 SEHNR and CDR2 FQNEAQ (reference sequence). For the CDR3, the DNA is TGTGCCAGCAGCTTGGGACAGGGGTCGAACACTGAAGCTTTCTTT. This gives the protein CASSLGQGSNTEAFF.

The J gene is TRBJ2-7, the V gene TRBV20-1; tentatively, D is TRBD1 (6 bases). Germline CDR1 DFQATT, CDR2 SNEGSKA (reference sequence). This CDR3 is 16 amino acids long. Trimming removed 0 bases from V and 2 bases from J, with 17 bases in between. Here the CDR3 reads CSARDSGTGKPYEQYF. The CDR3 DNA reads TGCAGTGCTAGAGATTCTGGAACAGGGAAACCCTACGAGCAGTACTTC.

This chain joins TRBV7-9 and TRBJ2-1; D may be TRBD2 (5 bases). CDR1 is SEHNR and CDR2 is FQNEAQ in the germline V gene (reference sequence). Trimming removed 5 bases at V and 0 bases at J, with 11 bases between. This CDR3 is 15 amino acids long. This chain's CDR3 is CASSPPGNSYNEQFF. In DNA, the CDR3 is TGTGCCAGCAGCCCACCGGGAAACTCCTACAATGAGCAGTTCTTC.

This clonotype was observed many times. CDR3 amino acids: CASIPWGTSGAAYTGELFF. The CDR3 DNA follows: TGTGCCAGCATCCCTTGGGGGACTAGCGGGGCCGCCTACACCGGGGAGCTGTTTTTT. The chain is built from TRBV6-1 and TRBJ2-2; 13 bases are shared with TRBD2. From germline, CDR1 is MNHNS and CDR2 SASEGT. This CDR3 is built from 19 residues. The ends lost 7 bases at V and 3 bases at J; junction bases unmatched: 14.

V gene TRBV15 combines with J gene TRBJ2-6; D is unclear. Trimming shortened V by 0 bases and J by 0 bases, and 9 bases separated the two germline ends. In germline, CDR1 is LNHNV, CDR2 YYDKDF (reference sequence). This CDR3 spans 17 amino acids. This CDR3 reads CATSRELKISGANVLTF. The DNA of the CDR3 is TGTGCCACCAGCAGAGAGCTGAAGATCTCTGGGGCCAACGTCCTGACTTTC.

In its sample, this clonotype was seen a few times. This chain links TRBV14 with TRBJ1-2, with 7 nucleotides matching TRBD1. In germline, CDR1 is SGHDN, CDR2 FVKESK. Losses at the gene ends were 1 base for V and 7 bases for J; bases not matched to a gene: 9. This CDR3 comprises 15 residues. The CDR3 DNA follows: TGTGCCAGCAGCCAAGTCGACAGGGCTATTTTTGGCTACACCTTC. Protein sequence: CASSQVDRAIFGYTF.

This clonotype has at least ten counts. Compared with germline, one end of the junction differs, possibly owing to a read error. V gene TRBV13 combines with J gene TRBJ1-2; D is perhaps TRBD1 (6 bases). Germline CDR1 PRHDT, CDR2 FYEKMQ (reference sequence). This CDR3 comprises 13 residues. CDR3 in DNA: TGTGCCAGCAGTTTAGGGGGAGGTTATGGCTACACCTTC. It yields the protein CASSLGGGYGYTF.

This clonotype was seen at least ten times. The chain combines TRBV11-2 with TRBJ2-5, with D possibly TRBD1 on 6 matching bases. The CDR3 has 13 residues. Germline V gene data show CDR1 as SGHAT and CDR2 as FQNNGV. The V end lost 5 bases, the J end lost 1 base, and 8 bases lay between the germline ends. CDR3 nucleotide sequence: TGTGCCAGCAGCCGGGACATCCAAGAGACCCAGTACTTC. Amino acids: CASSRDIQETQYF.

The chain recombines TRBV7-9 with TRBJ1-4; D is unresolved. The CDR3 loop spans 14 amino acids. V dropped 1 base and J dropped 7 bases, with 10 bases sitting between them. Germline loops: CDR1 SEHNR, CDR2 FQNEAQ (reference sequence). The CDR3 reads CASSLDFQVEKLFF. As DNA, the CDR3 is TGTGCCAGCAGCTTAGACTTCCAGGTTGAAAAACTGTTTTTT.

This chain uses TRBV27 with TRBJ1-1; no definite D call. CDR1 is MNHEY and CDR2 is SMNVEV in the germline V gene (reference sequence). V lost 6 bases and J 1 base, leaving 6 bases between the germline ends. The length of the CDR3 is 12 residues. DNA of the CDR3: TGTGCCAGCAGGGAGCCGAACACTGAAGCTTTCTTT. Translating it yields CASREPNTEAFF.